The next 22 T cell receptor beta chains were all read from a single sample in a study of T cells in Graves' hyperthyroidism and ophthalmopathy. RNA transcripts yielded amplified TCR beta CDR3 regions. An initial round of RT-PCR targeting the TCR CDR3 relied on the HTBI primer set. TCRdb reanalysed the multiplex PCR reads using MiXCR and keeps one entry per CDR3 protein. The data show about 710,000 distinct CDR3 sequences, roughly 17% seen once. The material sequenced was blood. The receptors come from a man aged 18 to 30 with Graves' hyperthyroidism.

CDR3 residues: CASSSGGVRQFF. The CDR3 bases are TGTGCCAGCAGTTCCGGAGGGGTAAGGCAGTTCTTC. V is TRBV6-9 and J is TRBJ2-1; tentative D call: TRBD2 (6 bases). The ends were cut back, 4 bases at V and 12 bases at J, with 13 bases in the middle. Per germline, CDR1 MNHGY and CDR2 SVAAGI. CDR3 size: 12 residues.

This clonotype was detected ten times or more. J is TRBJ2-3 and V is TRBV28; possibly TRBD1 or TRBD2 for D (6 bases each). Germline CDR1 reads MDHEN; CDR2 reads SYDVKM. The CDR3 extends over 12 amino acids. Trimming left V 6 bases short and J 4 bases short, with 8 bases between. CDR3 DNA sequence: TGTGCCAGCAGACGGGGGCCAGATACGCAGTATTTT. Residues: CASRRGPDTQYF.

V usage is TRBV28 and J usage is TRBJ2-3, with 13 positions matching TRBD2. The CDR3 has 21 amino acids. The V gene end was trimmed by 1 base and the J gene end by 4 bases; junction bases not matched to a gene: 17. CDR1 MDHEN and CDR2 SYDVKM come from the germline V gene. CDR3: CASSLSTPGLAGRGVSDTQYF. The CDR3 region has the DNA TGTGCCAGCAGTTTATCGACCCCGGGACTAGCGGGAAGGGGTGTTTCAGATACGCAGTATTTT.

This clonotype was recorded a few times. The chain has TRBV19 and TRBJ1-5; 7 bases match TRBD1. CDR3 size: 17 residues. The junction had 16 bases not matched to a gene; V was cut back by 4 bases and J by 7 bases. Germline CDR1 is LNHDA and CDR2 is SQIVND (reference sequence). The CDR3 protein is CASSTNLRRGRGQPQHF. The CDR3 DNA follows: TGTGCCAGTAGTACCAATCTCCGCAGGGGGAGAGGGCAGCCCCAGCATTTT.

Concerning this clonotype itself: A read error may be the cause here, since a much bigger clone is one base away. This chain connects TRBV20-1 to TRBJ2-5; 8 nucleotides line up with TRBD1. The V segment lost 2 bases and the J segment 4 bases; nucleotides outside the gene matches: 6. The CDR3 covers 14 residues. Germline V gives CDR1 DFQATT, CDR2 SNEGSKA (reference sequence). CDR3 sequence: CSARHLGQGETQYF. The CDR3 nucleotides are TGCAGTGCTAGACACCTTGGACAGGGAGAGACCCAGTACTTC.

The chain recombines TRBV6-6 with TRBJ1-2, with D uncertain. Trimming pared 0 bases from V and 8 bases from J, leaving 10 bases between. The CDR3 is 13 amino acids. Looked up from germline, CDR1 is MNHNY and CDR2 is SVGAGI (reference sequence). This CDR3 reads CASSYSPAAGYTF. The CDR3 nucleotides read TGTGCCAGCAGTTACTCCCCCGCCGCGGGCTACACCTTC.

This chain links TRBV27 with TRBJ1-6, with D unclear. The germline V gene has CDR1 MNHEY and CDR2 SMNVEV (reference sequence). This CDR3 has 15 amino acids. Trimming took 4 bases from V and 0 from J, leaving 7 bases between them. In DNA, the CDR3 is TGTGCCAGCAGTTCAGGCAACTCCTATAATTCACCCCTCCACTTT. This codes for CASSSGNSYNSPLHF.

This clonotype was observed many times. This chain joins TRBV11-2 and TRBJ1-1; 10 positions agree with TRBD1. Germline CDR1 and CDR2: SGHAT and FQNNGV. The CDR3 has 18 residues. Unmatched junction bases numbered 12, after V lost 1 base and J lost 4 bases. CDR3 region: CASSLVLLGDRGGTEAFF. Here the CDR3 DNA reads TGTGCCAGCAGCTTAGTCCTCCTGGGGGACAGGGGTGGCACTGAAGCTTTCTTT.

The J gene is TRBJ2-7, the V gene TRBV20-1; 7 bases fit TRBD1. Germline CDR1 is DFQATT and CDR2 is SNEGSKA (reference sequence). The trim removed 1 base at V and 1 base at J, leaving 7 bases unmatched. The CDR3 has 15 amino acids. In DNA, the CDR3 is TGCAGTGCTAGAGTCAAGGGGGCCGGATCCTACGAGCAGTACTTC. Its translation is CSARVKGAGSYEQYF.

This clonotype showed up many times. The rearrangement uses TRBV20-1 and TRBJ1-1; 7 bases are a match to TRBD1. V shed 0 bases, J shed 4 bases, and the junction held 2 bases outside the gene matches. The CDR3 has 13 amino acids. Germline V gene data show CDR1 as DFQATT and CDR2 as SNEGSKA (reference sequence). Written as DNA, the CDR3 is TGCAGTGCTAGAGAGGAGGGGGCCACTGAAGCTTTCTTT. Translated: CSAREEGATEAFF.

Notes on this clonotype: A much larger clone lies a single base off, so this may be a read error. The gene calls are TRBV7-8 and TRBJ1-5; 7 bases are a match to TRBD1. Looked up from germline, CDR1 is SGHVS and CDR2 is FQNEAQ. This CDR3 has 15 amino acids. Here the CDR3 DNA reads TGTGTCAGCAGCTTAACAGGGGCCAGCAATCAGCCCCAGCATTTT. Its translation: CVSSLTGASNQPQHF.

This clonotype was seen at least ten times. The rearrangement links TRBV20-1 to TRBJ1-1; D unresolved. V was trimmed by 6 bases and J by 0 bases, leaving 14 bases between them. The germline V gene has CDR1 DFQATT and CDR2 SNEGSKA (reference sequence). The CDR3 totals 14 residues. The DNA of the CDR3 is TGCAGTGCCAACCCCCGCCAGCTGAACACTGAAGCTTTCTTT. Residues: CSANPRQLNTEAFF.

This clonotype occurred many times. The chain recombines TRBV28 with TRBJ2-7; possible D gene TRBD2, 5 bases. Germline values: CDR1 MDHEN, CDR2 SYDVKM. Between the trimmed V and J ends, which lost 9 bases and 0 bases, there was a span of 12 bases. The CDR3 has 13 residues. CDR3 coding DNA: TGTGCCAGTTCCTACGGGAACTCCTACGAGCAGTACTTC. Its translation is CASSYGNSYEQYF.

A few counts support this clonotype. This rearrangement joins TRBV27 to TRBJ2-3; D is perhaps TRBD1 (6 bases). Trimming stripped 6 bases from V and 2 bases from J, with 12 bases between. The CDR3 has 14 amino acids. CDR1 and CDR2 from the germline V gene are MNHEY and SMNVEV (reference sequence). CDR3 protein: CASRVTGNTDTQYF. CDR3 nucleotide sequence: TGTGCCAGCAGGGTGACAGGAAACACAGATACGCAGTATTTT.

This clonotype was picked up many times. V is TRBV28 and J is TRBJ2-3; 8 bases are shared with TRBD2. V was clipped by 6 bases and J by 5 bases; unmatched bases: 10. The CDR3 is 15 amino acids. Germline V gene sequence: CDR1 MDHEN, CDR2 SYDVKM. The CDR3 spells CASSPGGSGKDTQYF. In DNA form, the CDR3 reads TGTGCCAGCAGCCCCGGGGGTAGCGGGAAAGATACGCAGTATTTT. Filled out from reference TRBV28 and TRBJ2-3, the complete variable domain reads DVKVTQSSRYLVKRTGEKVFLECVQDMDHENMFWYRQDPGLGLRLIYFSYDVKMKEKGDIPEGYSVSREKKERFSLILESASTNQTSMYLCASSPGGSGKDTQYFGPGTRLTVL.

The table lists this clonotype with a few counts. The rearrangement uses TRBV4-3 and TRBJ2-5, with D possibly TRBD2 on 7 matching bases. V lost 0 bases to trimming and J lost 5 bases, with 16 bases between them. This CDR3 has 16 amino acids. Germline CDR1 and CDR2: LGHNA and YSLEER. For the CDR3, the DNA is TGCGCCAGCAGCCAAGATAGGGGGGGCGCTTGGGAGACCCAGTACTTC. The encoded protein is CASSQDRGGAWETQYF.

This clonotype was found many times. The J gene is TRBJ2-7, the V gene TRBV28; 8 nucleotides align to TRBD2. With 4 bases clipped from V and 3 bases from J, the junction kept 5 bases outside the gene matches. Germline V gene sequence: CDR1 MDHEN, CDR2 SYDVKM. The CDR3 spans 14 residues. CDR3 protein: CASSSSGRVYEQYF. The CDR3 DNA is TGTGCCAGCAGTTCAAGCGGGAGAGTCTACGAGCAGTACTTC.

This clonotype was detected many times. The chain is built from TRBV7-9 and TRBJ2-3; D may match TRBD1 or TRBD2 (5 bases each). This CDR3 spans 13 amino acids. V dropped 11 bases and J dropped 1 base, with 13 bases sitting between them. Germline loops: CDR1 SEHNR, CDR2 FQNEAQ (reference sequence). CDR3 coding DNA: TGTGCCTACCAAAGGGGAGGCACAGATACGCAGTATTTT. Protein product: CAYQRGGTDTQYF.

Ten or more counts support this clonotype. The V and J genes are TRBV7-8 and TRBJ2-1; D remains unclear. Per the germline V gene, CDR1 is SGHVS and CDR2 is FQNEAQ. The CDR3 spans 13 residues. V gave up 1 base and J gave up 8 bases, with 9 bases separating them. The CDR3 DNA is TGTGCCAGCAGCTTAGGTTTTCCCGATGAGCAGTTCTTC. Residues: CASSLGFPDEQFF. The full variable domain, completed using reference TRBV7-8 and TRBJ2-1, is GAGVSQSPRYKVAKRGQDVALRCDPISGHVSLFWYQQALGQGPEFLTYFQNEAQLDKSGLPSDRFFAERPEGSVSTLKIQRTQQEDSAVYLCASSLGFPDEQFFGPGTRLTVL.

Many counts were recorded for this clonotype. The CDR3 loop is CASSPGTGPEAFF. The CDR3 DNA reads TGTGCCAGCAGTCCAGGGACAGGGCCTGAAGCTTTCTTT. The V and J genes are TRBV2 and TRBJ1-1; TRBD1 matches 9 bases. This CDR3 region has 13 residues. The germline V gene has CDR1 SNHLY and CDR2 FYNNEI. V lost 5 bases and J lost 6; bases outside the gene matches: 4.

Many counts were recorded for this clonotype. The chain has TRBV6-1 and TRBJ2-7; 8 bases map to TRBD1. The CDR3 runs 14 residues. J was trimmed by 2 bases and V by 6 bases; bases with no gene match: 6. Germline V lookup: CDR1 MNHNS, CDR2 SASEGT. In DNA form, the CDR3 reads TGTGCCAGCAGGAGCCAGGGGGCCACCTACGAGCAGTACTTC. It encodes CASRSQGATYEQYF.

This clonotype was seen a handful of times. The chain links TRBV5-6 to TRBJ2-1; the D gene could be TRBD1 or TRBD2 (5 bases each). Germline CDR1 SGHDT, CDR2 YYEEEE. V dropped 2 bases and J dropped 4 bases, with 16 bases sitting between them. This CDR3 has 16 amino acids. The CDR3, as DNA: TGTGCCAGCAGCTTCCTCCAACCGGGACGTTACAATGAGCAGTTCTTC. Encoded protein: CASSFLQPGRYNEQFF.